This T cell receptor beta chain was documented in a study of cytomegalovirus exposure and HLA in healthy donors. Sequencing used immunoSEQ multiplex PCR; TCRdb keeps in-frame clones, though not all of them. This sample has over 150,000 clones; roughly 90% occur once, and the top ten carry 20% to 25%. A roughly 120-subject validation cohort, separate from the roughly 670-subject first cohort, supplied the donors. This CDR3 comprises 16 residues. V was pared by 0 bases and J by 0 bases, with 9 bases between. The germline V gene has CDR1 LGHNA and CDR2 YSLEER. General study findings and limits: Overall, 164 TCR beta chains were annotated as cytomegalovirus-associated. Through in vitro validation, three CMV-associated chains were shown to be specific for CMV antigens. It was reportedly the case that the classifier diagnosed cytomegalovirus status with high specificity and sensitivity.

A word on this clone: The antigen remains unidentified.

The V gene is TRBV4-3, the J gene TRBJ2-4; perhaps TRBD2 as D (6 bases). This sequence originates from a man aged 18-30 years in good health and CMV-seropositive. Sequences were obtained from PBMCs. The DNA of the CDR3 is TGCGCCAGCAGCCAAGAGGAGGGTCTAGCCAAAAACATTCAGTACTTC. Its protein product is CASSQEEGLAKNIQYF.